A single sample is the source of the 29 T cell receptor beta chains below, sequenced in a study of T cells in Graves' hyperthyroidism and ophthalmopathy. The CDR3 regions of TCR beta were amplified from RNA transcripts. Using the HTBI primer set, a first-round RT-PCR was run on the TCR CDR3. TCRdb independently ran MiXCR on the multiplex PCR reads; one entry per CDR3 protein. The repertoire holds hundreds of thousands of distinct CDR3 sequences, 38% seen once, with around 9.3% in the top ten. Sequencing was carried out using blood. These receptors all come from a man aged 18 to 29 with Graves' hyperthyroidism.

This clonotype showed up many times. This chain links TRBV7-2 with TRBJ2-5; no reliable D call. CDR3 length: 12 residues. V shed 0 bases and J shed 4 bases, with 3 bases lying between them. Germline V CDR1 and CDR2: SGHTA, FQGNSA. For the CDR3, the DNA is TGTGCCAGCAGCTTAGCAACAGAGACCCAGTACTTC. Its translation is CASSLATETQYF.

The J gene is TRBJ2-7, the V gene TRBV2, with 8 bases lining up with TRBD1. V lost 5 bases to trimming and J lost 5 bases; unmatched junction nucleotides: 5. CDR1 and CDR2 (germline): SNHLY, FYNNEI. CDR3 size: 13 residues. The CDR3 bases are TGTGCCAGCAGTCGGACAGGGTTCAACGAGCAGTACTTC. It is translated as CASSRTGFNEQYF. The full variable domain, in which reference TRBV2 and TRBJ2-7 provide the parts outside the CDR3, is EPEVTQTPSHQVTQMGQEVILRCVPISNHLYFYWYRQILGQKVEFLVSFYNNEISEKSEIFDDQFSVERPDGSNFTLKIRSTKLEDSAMYFCASSRTGFNEQYFGPGTRLTVT.

V and J are TRBV6-2 or TRBV6-3 and TRBJ2-5; the D gene is possibly TRBD1 (6 bases). The CDR3 runs to 14 residues. V was clipped by 5 bases and J by 2 bases, with 12 bases between them. Germline V gene lookup returns CDR1 MNHEY and CDR2 SVGEGT. The CDR3 region is CASSETQGQETQYF. As DNA, the CDR3 is TGTGCCAGCAGTGAGACACAGGGTCAAGAGACCCAGTACTTC.

The chain joins TRBV20-1 to TRBJ2-5, with 10 bases lining up with TRBD2. CDR3 length: 16 amino acids. V was clipped by 0 bases and J by 5 bases; unmatched bases: 9. The V gene's germline CDR1 is DFQATT and CDR2 SNEGSKA (reference sequence). CDR3: CSARDLLAGYSETQYF. CDR3 in DNA: TGCAGTGCTAGAGATCTACTAGCGGGATACTCTGAGACCCAGTACTTC.

The table lists this clonotype with many counts. CDR3 sequence (DNA): TGTGCCAGCAGTGGGAGGACAGGAGTATACGAGCAGTACTTC. This gives the protein CASSGRTGVYEQYF. The chain recombines TRBV6-1 with TRBJ2-7; 7 bases map to TRBD1. V shed 4 bases and J 4 bases; nucleotides not matched to a gene: 7. Germline CDR1 MNHNS, CDR2 SASEGT. The CDR3 length is 14 residues.

This clonotype was found a few times. The chain employs TRBV25-1 and TRBJ1-4; D remains ambiguous. The CDR3 runs to 12 residues. The germline V gene has CDR1 MGHDK and CDR2 SYGVNS. V was pared by 8 bases and J by 4 bases, with 8 bases between. This CDR3 reads CASSQSNEKLFF. In DNA form, the CDR3 reads TGTGCCAGCTCACAGAGTAATGAAAAACTGTTTTTT.

The genes are TRBV11-2 and TRBJ2-5; D is uncertain. With 4 bases removed from V and 5 bases from J, the gap between germline ends came to 17 bases. Germline V lookup: CDR1 SGHAT, CDR2 FQNNGV. This CDR3 spans 15 amino acids. The CDR3 nucleotides read TGTGCCAGCAGCTATGGAGAGCTCCCTCCGGAGACCCAGTACTTC. This encodes CASSYGELPPETQYF.

This clonotype was seen a few times. V and J are TRBV7-9 and TRBJ2-3; 8 nucleotides line up with TRBD2. The V segment lost 3 bases and the J segment 2 bases; nucleotides outside the gene matches: 7. The CDR3 length is 16 residues. CDR1 and CDR2 (germline): SEHNR, FQNEAQ (reference sequence). The CDR3 region is CASSFPRGLVTDTQYF. In nucleotides, the CDR3 is TGTGCCAGCAGCTTCCCCAGGGGACTAGTCACAGATACGCAGTATTTT.

This clonotype has ten or more counts. V and J are TRBV19 and TRBJ1-5, with 7 bases lining up with TRBD1. V shed 6 bases and J 1 base; nucleotides not matched to a gene: 6. Germline V CDR1 and CDR2: LNHDA, SQIVND (reference sequence). The CDR3 runs to 15 residues. The CDR3 loop reads CASRQGLMSNQPQHF. The CDR3 DNA follows: TGTGCCAGTAGACAGGGGCTGATGAGCAATCAGCCCCAGCATTTT.

The chain uses TRBV20-1 and TRBJ1-3; D is ambiguous. Trimming shortened V by 5 bases and J by 0 bases, and 14 bases separated the two germline ends. Germline lookup yields CDR1 DFQATT and CDR2 SNEGSKA (reference sequence). The CDR3 totals 15 residues. The CDR3 here is CSAWGGWSSGNTIYF. The CDR3 region has the DNA TGCAGTGCTTGGGGTGGGTGGTCCTCTGGAAACACCATATATTTT.

Points on this clonotype: Since no conserved phenylalanine or tryptophan closes the CDR3, a read error is the likely cause. Because the CDR3's place on the DNA is in doubt, the DNA is left out and the CDR3 is given as listed by TCRdb. The V and J genes are TRBV7-9 and TRBJ1-1. The germline CDR1 and CDR2 sequences are SEHNR and FQNEAQ (reference sequence). A total of 9 residues make up the CDR3, ends included. The CDR3 sequence is CASSQESNY.

This clonotype was picked up a small number of times. The chain carries TRBV12-3 or TRBV12-4 and TRBJ1-5; D gene ambiguous. This CDR3 contains 14 residues. V lost 7 bases to trimming and J lost 2 bases, with 12 bases between them. In DNA form, the CDR3 reads TGTGCCAGCACCCCGGGCGCGGGCAATCAGCCCCAGCATTTT. As protein: CASTPGAGNQPQHF.

This clonotype was seen more than once but under ten times. The rearrangement uses TRBV3-2 and TRBJ2-7; TRBD2 is taken as the D call from the table, unchecked against the DNA. TRBV3-2 corresponds to a pseudogene. The CDR3 is 14 amino acids. The CDR3: CASSHLAGDDEQYF. The CDR3 region has the DNA TGTGCCAGCAGTCATTTAGCGGGAGATGACGAGCAGTACTTC.

This clonotype turned up a few times. The J gene is TRBJ2-5, the V gene TRBV12-3 or TRBV12-4; D unresolved. The germline V and J ends were trimmed by 5 bases and 4 bases, with 11 bases remaining between them. The CDR3 spans 13 residues. CDR3 loop: CASSPARLETQYF. The CDR3, as DNA: TGTGCCAGCAGTCCCGCCAGACTAGAGACCCAGTACTTC.

The V call is TRBV9, the J call TRBJ2-2; 15 nucleotides agree with TRBD2. Losses at the gene ends were 4 bases for V and 7 bases for J; bases not matched to a gene: 8. The CDR3 extends over 17 amino acids. CDR1 and CDR2 (germline): SGDLS, YYNGEE. For the CDR3, the DNA is TGTGCCAGCAGCTCCCGGACTAGCGGGAGGGAAAGCGGGGAGCTGTTTTTT. Its translation: CASSSRTSGRESGELFF.

V usage is TRBV11-2 and J usage is TRBJ1-2, with D possibly being TRBD1 (5 bases). Germline CDR1 reads SGHAT; CDR2 reads FQNNGV. The CDR3 is 13 amino acids. V shed 11 bases and J shed 3 bases, with 16 bases lying between them. CDR3 region: CAEGQEGDYGYTF. The CDR3 DNA is TGTGCCGAGGGGCAAGAGGGCGACTATGGCTACACCTTC.

The chain employs TRBV2 and TRBJ1-6, with 7 bases fitting TRBD1. Germline V lookup: CDR1 SNHLY, CDR2 FYNNEI. This CDR3 comprises 15 residues. The ends lost 6 bases at V and 3 bases at J; junction bases unmatched: 5. CDR3 sequence reads: CASRAGTDYNSPLHF. The CDR3 bases are TGTGCCAGCAGGGCCGGGACAGACTATAATTCACCCCTCCACTTT. Full variable domain (rest looked up from reference TRBV2 and TRBJ1-6): EPEVTQTPSHQVTQMGQEVILRCVPISNHLYFYWYRQILGQKVEFLVSFYNNEISEKSEIFDDQFSVERPDGSNFTLKIRSTKLEDSAMYFCASRAGTDYNSPLHFGNGTRLTVT.

This clonotype turned up a few times. The chain has TRBV7-6 and TRBJ2-5, with 8 bases lining up with TRBD2. V was pared by 2 bases and J by 5 bases, with 4 bases of the junction left unmatched. The CDR3 consists of 14 residues. Germline assignment: CDR1 SGHVS and CDR2 FNYEAQ. As DNA, the CDR3 is TGTGCCAGCAGCTTATTCGGCGGGGGGGAGACCCAGTACTTC. Its protein is CASSLFGGGETQYF. Using reference TRBV7-6 and TRBJ2-5 for the parts outside the CDR3, the full variable domain is GAGVSQSPRYKVTKRGQDVALRCDPISGHVSLYWYRQALGQGPEFLTYFNYEAQQDKSGLPNDRFSAERPEGSISTLTIQRTEQRDSAMYRCASSLFGGGETQYFGPGTRLLVL.

The chain joins TRBV2 to TRBJ1-2; 11 bases line up with TRBD1. Germline trimming cut 5 bases from V and 7 bases from J; bases unmatched to any gene: 15. Germline CDR1 SNHLY, CDR2 FYNNEI. The length of the CDR3 is 17 residues. CDR3: CASSLWATGTGGLGYTF. The CDR3 DNA follows: TGTGCCAGCAGTTTATGGGCGACCGGGACAGGGGGTCTTGGCTACACCTTC.

The rearrangement uses TRBV12-3 or TRBV12-4 and TRBJ2-7, with 8 positions matching TRBD2. This CDR3 has 13 amino acids. The ends lost 3 bases at V and 6 bases at J; junction bases unmatched: 4. This CDR3 reads CASSFILAGEQYF. In DNA, the CDR3 is TGTGCCAGCAGTTTTATTCTAGCGGGCGAGCAGTACTTC.

The chain recombines TRBV7-8 with TRBJ1-6, with 11 bases identical to TRBD1. The CDR3 extends over 16 amino acids. Germline values: CDR1 SGHVS, CDR2 FQNEAQ. V lost 1 base to trimming and J lost 9 bases; unmatched junction nucleotides: 5. CDR3 DNA: TGTGCCAGCAGCTTAGAGACCGGGACAGGGGGTTCACCCCTCCACTTT. Amino acid sequence: CASSLETGTGGSPLHF.

About this clonotype itself: The junction departs from the called germline gene at one end, perhaps through a read error. The chain carries TRBV7-9 and TRBJ1-3, with D tentatively TRBD1 (5 bases). The CDR3 is made up of 15 amino acids. Germline V gene data show CDR1 as SEHNR and CDR2 as FQNEAQ (reference sequence). CDR3 residues: CASSLGGGSGDTIYF. CDR3 in DNA: TGTGCCAGCAGCTTAGGGGGCGGCTCTGGAGACACCATATATTTT.

The table lists this clonotype with a few counts. The chain combines TRBV5-1 with TRBJ2-7, with D tentatively TRBD1 (5 bases). The length of the CDR3 is 14 residues. The germline V gene has CDR1 SGHRS and CDR2 YFSETQ. Between the trimmed V and J ends, which lost 0 bases and 5 bases, there was a span of 12 bases. Here the CDR3 DNA reads TGCGCCAGCAGCTTGGAAAGGGGCGGCGACGAGCAGTACTTC. Protein sequence: CASSLERGGDEQYF.

On this clonotype: This could be a read error, since a much larger clone is one nucleotide away. This chain uses TRBV7-2 with TRBJ1-5; weak D call: TRBD1 (5 bases). V was pared by 4 bases and J by 4 bases, with 14 bases between. The germline CDR1 and CDR2 sequences are SGHTA and FQGNSA. CDR3 length equals 15 residues. DNA of the CDR3: TGTGCCAGCAGCTGGGCCGGGACGAAGAATCAGCCCCAGCATTTT. It specifies CASSWAGTKNQPQHF.

This clonotype was detected many times. The V gene is TRBV7-8, the J gene TRBJ1-1; D uncertain. Germline lookup yields CDR1 SGHVS and CDR2 FQNEAQ. The V gene lost 7 bases and the J gene lost 7 bases, with 10 bases spanning the gap. The CDR3 totals 11 residues. Here the CDR3 DNA reads TGTGCCAGCACCTCTTCCAGTGAAGCTTTCTTT. Protein: CASTSSSEAFF. Together with reference TRBV7-8 and TRBJ1-1, the CDR3 gives the full variable domain: GAGVSQSPRYKVAKRGQDVALRCDPISGHVSLFWYQQALGQGPEFLTYFQNEAQLDKSGLPSDRFFAERPEGSVSTLKIQRTQQEDSAVYLCASTSSSEAFFGQGTRLTVV.

This clonotype was found many times. This rearrangement joins TRBV29-1 to TRBJ2-2, with D uncertain. V was cut by 6 bases and J by 4 bases, with 12 bases left in between. Germline CDR1 and CDR2: SQVTM and ANQGSEA. This CDR3 has 13 residues. The CDR3 is CSVIPASTGELFF. The CDR3 region has the DNA TGCAGCGTAATCCCCGCCTCCACCGGGGAGCTGTTTTTT.

This chain uses TRBV14 with TRBJ1-1, with 9 bases aligning to TRBD1. CDR3 length: 14 residues. CDR1 is SGHDN, CDR2 FVKESK, per germline. Trimming took 3 bases from V and 5 from J; bases not matched to a gene: 4. The DNA for the CDR3 is TGTGCCAGCAGCCATGGGGGACAGGGAACTGAAGCTTTCTTT. Protein sequence: CASSHGGQGTEAFF. The complete variable domain, with remaining parts taken from reference TRBV14 and TRBJ1-1, reads EAGVTQFPSHSVIEKGQTVTLRCDPISGHDNLYWYRRVMGKEIKFLLHFVKESKQDESGMPNNRFLAERTGGTYSTLKVQPAELEDSGVYFCASSHGGQGTEAFFGQGTRLTVV.

The V call is TRBV25-1, the J call TRBJ1-1; D is possibly TRBD1 (6 bases). Trimming removed 5 bases at V and 5 bases at J, with 18 bases between. Germline V gene sequence: CDR1 MGHDK, CDR2 SYGVNS. This CDR3 has 15 residues. The CDR3 DNA reads TGTGCCAGCAGTTTGAGAGGGGGGCATGGAACTGAAGCTTTCTTT. This gives the protein CASSLRGGHGTEAFF. Full variable domain (outside the CDR3, taken from reference TRBV25-1 and TRBJ1-1): EADIYQTPRYLVIGTGKKITLECSQTMGHDKMYWYQQDPGMELHLIHYSYGVNSTEKGDLSSESTVSRIRTEHFPLTLESARPSHTSQYLCASSLRGGHGTEAFFGQGTRLTVV.

This clonotype was seen many times. V and J are TRBV2 and TRBJ2-7; D remains ambiguous. The V and J ends lost 4 bases and 0 bases respectively, with 7 bases between them. Germline assignment: CDR1 SNHLY and CDR2 FYNNEI. The CDR3 totals 13 residues. The CDR3 coding sequence is TGTGCCAGCAGTGTGTCTAGCTCCTACGAGCAGTACTTC. It specifies CASSVSSSYEQYF. The variable domain in full, completed from reference TRBV2 and TRBJ2-7, reads EPEVTQTPSHQVTQMGQEVILRCVPISNHLYFYWYRQILGQKVEFLVSFYNNEISEKSEIFDDQFSVERPDGSNFTLKIRSTKLEDSAMYFCASSVSSSYEQYFGPGTRLTVT.